This T cell receptor (beta chain) was found in a study of a mutant IDH1 vaccine in newly diagnosed glioma (dated by TCRdb to the early 2020s). Some background on the complete study: Across visits V03 through V10, patients got a total of eight vaccinations, given in weeks 1, 3, 5, 7, 11, 15, 19 and 23. Vaccination began 4-6 weeks after radiotherapy alone, or alongside temozolomide cycles in the chemotherapy-containing groups. Of the approximately 30 treated patients, around 60% were male and about 40% were female, and the mean age was approximately 41 years. Before enrollment, most patients had been given radiochemotherapy with temozolomide as standard therapy, while the rest had received either radiotherapy alone or temozolomide alone. Longitudinal TCRB deep sequencing was performed for fewer than 30 treated patients wherever samples were available for exploratory analyses. Peripheral blood was collected at six visits: V03 (baseline), V05, V07, V10, V12 and V13.

General study outcomes and caveats: According to the authors, sample limitations meant that analyses of patient blood samples could not be reproduced. Vaccine-induced immune responses across multiple MHC alleles were detected in 93.3% of patients. PBMC samples for TCRB deep sequencing were selected based on availability. Pseudoprogression appeared unrelated to alterations in the top peripheral T cell clonotypes detected by TCRB sequencing.

Comments on this clone: There is no known antigen for this receptor. Base-call qualities are not available, and no considerably larger clone is one nucleotide away.

Preparation of the library involved the immunoSEQ multiplex PCR assay. Rearranged TCR beta chain sequences were amplified using the hsTCRB Kit according to the manufacturer's protocol. TCRB libraries were sequenced on an Illumina MiSeq. From the authors' description of their analysis: The kit vendor's proprietary platform handled demultiplexing, trimming and gene mapping. Held by TCRdb, this immuneACCESS table contains in-frame sequences only and omits some clones. Under half of the omission traces to an unresolved V gene where checked; the cause of the rest is unknown. The D gene and trimming were derived from the DNA, and the V and J assignments and clone size from that table. This sample gives roughly 29,000 clones in total; roughly 80% of them show up just once. In total, the top ten clones hold around 8% of the sample. In the germline V gene (reference sequence), CDR1 corresponds to DFQATT and CDR2 to SNEGSKA. The CDR3 spans 11 residues, from the cysteine through the phenylalanine. Only CDR3 DNA remains: 33 bases, in frame from the first base. V lost 0 bases and J lost 13 bases; the stretch between them is 13 bases long.

Taken with the paper, the label for time point translates to: week 23, last vaccination. Every vaccine dose consisted of 300 ug of a 20-mer mutant IDH1 peptide in Montanide, administered subcutaneously together with topical imiquimod. The donors had newly diagnosed IDH1-mutant astrocytomas of WHO grade 3 or 4 that showed loss of nuclear ATRX. The samples were drawn from NOA16, a multicentre, single-arm, open-label phase I trial in Germany that tested a mutant IDH1 peptide vaccine in humans for the first time. Genomic DNA for TCRB sequencing was isolated from EDTA blood with the DNeasy Blood and Tissue Kit.

The input for sequencing was PBMCs, taken from a glioma patient whose treatment included an IDH1 peptide vaccine. The sequence links TRBV20-1 to TRBJ2-7; the D gene cannot be named for sure. The origin of this receptor is a young woman with glioma. For the CDR3, the sequence is CSARDGVHEYF. The nucleotide sequence reads as follows: TGCAGTGCTAGAGATGGGGTCCATGAATACTTC.